A selection of T cell receptor beta chains follows, all from one sample in a study of cytomegalovirus exposure and HLA in healthy donors. Generated by immunoSEQ multiplex PCR, the TCRdb table keeps only in-frame clones and is missing some. The sample has 100,000 to 150,000 clones; approximately 78% are singletons. The sequencing input was PBMCs. All receptors come from a man aged 30 to 45 in good health and CMV-seropositive. The CDR3 runs from the conserved cysteine through the conserved F or W. The order of the fields is J gene, clone size, D gene, V gene, CDR3 DNA, CDR3 protein. A D gene is named only where the DNA matches it firmly. Size tells how often a clone was seen (once, few, many) or the class of an expanded clone, and some rows leave it out.

>TRBJ2-7|-|TRBD1|TRBV14
TGTGCCAGCACGGGACAGGGCTACGAGCAGTACTTC
CASTGQGYEQYF
>TRBJ2-7|-|-|TRBV7-9
TGTGCCAGCAGCTTAGGGACTAACACCTACGAGCAGTACTTC
CASSLGTNTYEQYF
>TRBJ2-7|-|TRBD2|TRBV11-2
TGTGCCAGCAGCTCTGGAGGACTAGCGGTCGGTAACGAGCAGTACTTC
CASSSGGLAVGNEQYF
>TRBJ2-5|-|-|TRBV27
TGTGCCAGCATGCCTCAACCGGGACACACACAAGAGACCCAGTACTTC
CASMPQPGHTQETQYF
>TRBJ2-7|-|TRBD2|TRBV27
TGTGCCAGCAGTTTATCGACTAGCGGGAGGGTCTCCTACGAGCAGTACTTC
CASSLSTSGRVSYEQYF
>TRBJ2-7|-|TRBD1|TRBV7-8
TGTGCCAGCAGCTTGAGGGACAGTACCTACGAGCAGTACTTC
CASSLRDSTYEQYF
>TRBJ2-1|-|-|TRBV4-1
TGCGCCAGCAGCCTCCCGGGGAATGAGCAGTTCTTC
CASSLPGNEQFF
>TRBJ1-2|once|-|TRBV5-8
TGTGCCAGCAGATCGGGGGTGGGCTACACCTTC
CASRSGVGYTF
>TRBJ2-3|-|TRBD1|TRBV7-2
TGTGCCAGCAGCCAACCGACAGGGACAGATACGCAGTATTTT
CASSQPTGTDTQYF
>TRBJ2-3|-|-|TRBV11-1
TGTGCCAGCAGCTTACGGCGGGAACAGATCCTCCGCACAGATACGCAGTATTTT
CASSLRREQILRTDTQYF
>TRBJ2-7|-|TRBD1|TRBV7-9
TGTGCCAGCAGCTTAGCGCAGGGGACAGCCTACGAGCAGTACTTC
CASSLAQGTAYEQYF
>TRBJ2-1|once|TRBD2|TRBV7-2
TGTGCCAGCAGCTTAGCGGGAGGGAGGAATGAGCAGTTCTTC
CASSLAGGRNEQFF
>TRBJ2-6|-|-|TRBV10-3
TGTGCCATGAAAGCAGGGTCCGGGGCCAACGTCCTGACTTTC
CAMKAGSGANVLTF
>TRBJ2-7|-|-|TRBV4-2
TGTGCCAGCAGCCAAGTGGCTAAAAGGGAGTTGGGGTACGAGCAGTACTTC
CASSQVAKRELGYEQYF
>TRBJ1-5|few|-|TRBV19
TGTGCCACTACCAACAGGGTTGGTAATCAGCCCCAGCATTTT
CATTNRVGNQPQHF
>TRBJ1-1|-|-|TRBV5-6
TGTGCCAGCAGTCTTGGAGGGGCAGCCACTGAAGCTTTCTTT
CASSLGGAATEAFF
>TRBJ2-2|once|TRBD2|TRBV7-8
TGTGCCAGCAGCGACCCCGGGACTAGCGCCACCGGGGAGCTGTTTTTT
CASSDPGTSATGELFF
>TRBJ2-3|-|-|TRBV5-1
TGCGCCAGCAGCCGGGCCGGGGGAGTTATCACAGATACGCAGTATTTT
CASSRAGGVITDTQYF
>TRBJ2-1|-|-|TRBV9
TGTGCCAGCAGCGCGACAGATTACAATGAGCAGTTCTTC
CASSATDYNEQFF
>TRBJ2-3|-|-|TRBV6-5
TGTGCCAGCATGTCCCCCCCCCGGGCAGATACGCAGTATTTT
CASMSPPRADTQYF
>TRBJ1-2|-|-|TRBV6-5
TGTGCCAGCAGCCCAAATCCCCAGGGGCCTGGCTACACCTTC
CASSPNPQGPGYTF
>TRBJ2-2|-|-|TRBV4-2
TGTGCCAGCAGCCAAGATCGGGGTTACGGGCGCAGGGGAGTCCCCGGGGAGCTGTTTTTT
CASSQDRGYGRRGVPGELFF
>TRBJ2-7|-|TRBD2|TRBV6-4
TGTGCCAGCAGTGACCTGACTAGCGGAAATTACGAGCAGTACTTC
CASSDLTSGNYEQYF
>TRBJ2-7|few|TRBD1|TRBV11-2
TGTGCCAGCATAGCAGGGACAGGTTCCTACGAGCAGTACTTC
CASIAGTGSYEQYF
>TRBJ2-2|-|-|TRBV9
TGTGCCAGCAGCGTAGAGCCAGCGATAAAGAACACCGGGGAGCTGTTTTTT
CASSVEPAIKNTGELFF
>TRBJ1-4|-|TRBD1|TRBV27
TGTGCCAGCAGTTTCCTATCCCGGGGACAGGGTTCAACTAATGAAAAACTGTTTTTT
CASSFLSRGQGSTNEKLFF
>TRBJ2-7|-|-|TRBV6-5
TGTGCCAGCAGTTACTGGGGTCTTGGGCAGGGCTACGAGCAGTACTTC
CASSYWGLGQGYEQYF
>TRBJ1-2|-|-|TRBV2
TGTGCCAGCAGTAGGGAGGGGATGGATGGCTACACCTTC
CASSREGMDGYTF
>TRBJ2-7|-|-|TRBV13
TGTGCCAGCAGCTTAGGAGCTAGCCGAATGAGGGCCTACGAGCAGTACTTC
CASSLGASRMRAYEQYF
>TRBJ1-2|-|TRBD1|TRBV13
TGTGCCAGCAGCCCCGGATTGACAGGGGGCAACTATGGCTACACCTTC
CASSPGLTGGNYGYTF
>TRBJ1-3|-|-|TRBV4-2
TGTGCCAGCAGAACGGACTCAGCTGGAAACACCATATATTTT
CASRTDSAGNTIYF
>TRBJ2-1|-|TRBD2|TRBV18
TGTGCCAGCTCACTTACTAGCGGGAGGGCCGTAGAGCAGTTCTTC
CASSLTSGRAVEQFF
>TRBJ2-7|-|-|TRBV30
TGTGCCTGGAGTCGAACGAGGACCTACGAGCAGTACTTC
CAWSRTRTYEQYF